A selection of T cell receptor beta chains follows, all from one sample in a study of Graves' ophthalmopathy and Graves' hyperthyroidism. MiXCR was run by TCRdb on the multiplex PCR reads, yielding one entry per CDR3 protein. The sample lists fewer than 250,000 distinct CDR3 sequences; around 28% were seen once. The material sequenced was peripheral blood. The source of these receptors is a man between 50 and 59 years old with Graves' ophthalmopathy. Both conserved end residues are part of each CDR3. Each record gives: V gene, J gene, CDR3 protein.

v_gene: TRBV7-9; j_gene: TRBJ1-2; CDR3aa: CASSPGTGEFYGYTF
v_gene: TRBV9; j_gene: TRBJ2-1; CDR3aa: CASSVVGTTYNEQFF
v_gene: TRBV28; j_gene: TRBJ1-2; CDR3aa: CASRHPEGRYTF
v_gene: TRBV6-2/TRBV6-3; j_gene: TRBJ2-7; CDR3aa: CASSPGQGKRTAYEQYF
v_gene: TRBV6-1; j_gene: TRBJ2-3; CDR3aa: CASKEGSGSGADTQYF
v_gene: TRBV11-2; j_gene: TRBJ2-7; CDR3aa: CASSFELEAVYEQYF
v_gene: TRBV7-9; j_gene: TRBJ1-1; CDR3aa: CASSGRQDNTEAFF
v_gene: TRBV18; j_gene: TRBJ2-2; CDR3aa: CASSPPGTGDTGELFF
v_gene: TRBV7-6; j_gene: TRBJ2-7; CDR3aa: CASSSDLSSYEQYF
v_gene: TRBV19; j_gene: TRBJ2-5; CDR3aa: CASSGPLIQETQYF
v_gene: TRBV6-1; j_gene: TRBJ2-6; CDR3aa: CASRADRSGANVLTF
v_gene: TRBV19; j_gene: TRBJ2-2; CDR3aa: CASSILAGDTGELFF
v_gene: TRBV12-3/TRBV12-4; j_gene: TRBJ2-2; CDR3aa: CACSLGGTGTGELFF
v_gene: TRBV7-2; j_gene: TRBJ1-2; CDR3aa: CASSPRTGAIQDGYTF
v_gene: TRBV29-1; j_gene: TRBJ1-1; CDR3aa: CSVDRQGGTEAFF